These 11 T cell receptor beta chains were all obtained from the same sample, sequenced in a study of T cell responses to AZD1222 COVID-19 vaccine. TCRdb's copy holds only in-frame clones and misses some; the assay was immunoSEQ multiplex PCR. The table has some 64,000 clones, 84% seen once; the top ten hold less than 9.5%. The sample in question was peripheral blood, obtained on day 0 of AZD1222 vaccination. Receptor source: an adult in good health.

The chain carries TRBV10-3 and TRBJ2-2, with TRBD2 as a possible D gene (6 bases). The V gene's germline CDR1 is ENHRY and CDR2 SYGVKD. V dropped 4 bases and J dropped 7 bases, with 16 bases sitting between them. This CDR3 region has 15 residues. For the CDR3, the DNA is TGTGCCATCAGTGGCCTTGGAGGGAACGGCGGGGAGCTGTTTTTT. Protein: CAISGLGGNGGELFF.

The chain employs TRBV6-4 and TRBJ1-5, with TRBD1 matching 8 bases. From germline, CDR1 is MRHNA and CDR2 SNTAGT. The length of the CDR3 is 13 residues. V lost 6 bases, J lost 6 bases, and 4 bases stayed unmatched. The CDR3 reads CASSTTGGQPQHF. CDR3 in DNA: TGTGCCAGCAGCACCACAGGGGGTCAGCCCCAGCATTTT.

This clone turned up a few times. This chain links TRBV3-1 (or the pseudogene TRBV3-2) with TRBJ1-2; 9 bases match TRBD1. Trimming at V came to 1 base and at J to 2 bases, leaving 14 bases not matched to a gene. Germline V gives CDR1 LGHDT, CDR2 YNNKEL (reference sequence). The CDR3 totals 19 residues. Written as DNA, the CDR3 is TGTGCCAGCAGCCAAGGGGATCCCGCAGGACAGGGGATAAACTATGGCTACACCTTC. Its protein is CASSQGDPAGQGINYGYTF.

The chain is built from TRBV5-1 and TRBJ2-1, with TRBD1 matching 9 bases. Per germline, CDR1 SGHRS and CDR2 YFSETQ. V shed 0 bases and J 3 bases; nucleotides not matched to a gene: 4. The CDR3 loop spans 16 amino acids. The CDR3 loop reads CASSLEGQGRYNEQFF. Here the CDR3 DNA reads TGCGCCAGCAGCTTGGAGGGACAGGGCCGCTACAATGAGCAGTTCTTC.

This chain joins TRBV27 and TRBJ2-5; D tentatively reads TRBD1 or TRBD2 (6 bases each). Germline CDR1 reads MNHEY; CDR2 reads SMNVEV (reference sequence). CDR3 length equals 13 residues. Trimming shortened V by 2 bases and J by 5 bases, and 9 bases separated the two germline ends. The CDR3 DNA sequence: TGTGCCAGCAGTTTAATGGGGGGCGAGACCCAGTACTTC. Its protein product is CASSLMGGETQYF.

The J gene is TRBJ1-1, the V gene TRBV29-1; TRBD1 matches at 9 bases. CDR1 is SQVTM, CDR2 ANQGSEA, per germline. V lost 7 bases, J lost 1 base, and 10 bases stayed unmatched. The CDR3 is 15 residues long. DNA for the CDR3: TGCAGCGGCACCGAGCGGGACAGGGCGAACACTGAAGCTTTCTTT. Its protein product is CSGTERDRANTEAFF.

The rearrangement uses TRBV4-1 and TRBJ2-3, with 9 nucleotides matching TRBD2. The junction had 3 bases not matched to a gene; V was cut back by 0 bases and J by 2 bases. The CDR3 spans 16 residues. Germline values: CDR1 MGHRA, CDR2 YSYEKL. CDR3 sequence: CASSQDGGGVTDTQYF. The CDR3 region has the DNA TGCGCCAGCAGCCAAGATGGCGGGGGGGTCACAGATACGCAGTATTTT.

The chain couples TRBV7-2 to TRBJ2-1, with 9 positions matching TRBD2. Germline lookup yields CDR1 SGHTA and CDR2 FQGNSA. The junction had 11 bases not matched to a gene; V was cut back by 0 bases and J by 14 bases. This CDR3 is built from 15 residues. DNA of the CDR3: TGTGCCAGCAGCTTAGCCGGGACTAGCTCGGGGTTTAAGTTCTTC. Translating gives CASSLAGTSSGFKFF.

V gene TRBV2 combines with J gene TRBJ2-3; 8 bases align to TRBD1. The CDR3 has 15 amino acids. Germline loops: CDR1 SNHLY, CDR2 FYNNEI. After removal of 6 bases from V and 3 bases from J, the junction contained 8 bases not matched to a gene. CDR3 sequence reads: CASRLRTGLTDTQYF. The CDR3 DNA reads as TGTGCCAGCAGACTCAGGACAGGGTTAACAGATACGCAGTATTTT.

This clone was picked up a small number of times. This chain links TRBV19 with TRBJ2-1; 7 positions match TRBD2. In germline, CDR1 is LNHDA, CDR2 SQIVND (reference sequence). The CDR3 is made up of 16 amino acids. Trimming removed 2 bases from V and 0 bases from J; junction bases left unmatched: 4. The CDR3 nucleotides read TGTGCCAGTAGTATATTGGGCGGGGGCTCCTACAATGAGCAGTTCTTC. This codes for CASSILGGGSYNEQFF. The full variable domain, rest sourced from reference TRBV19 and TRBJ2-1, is DGGITQSPKYLFRKEGQNVTLSCEQNLNHDAMYWYRQDPGQGLRLIYYSQIVNDFQKGDIAEGYSVSREKKESFPLTVTSAQKNPTAFYLCASSILGGGSYNEQFFGPGTRLTVL.

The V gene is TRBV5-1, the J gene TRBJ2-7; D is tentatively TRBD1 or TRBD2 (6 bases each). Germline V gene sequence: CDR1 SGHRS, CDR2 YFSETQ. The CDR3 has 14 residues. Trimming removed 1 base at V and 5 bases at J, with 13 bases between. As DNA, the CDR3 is TGCGCCAGCAGCTTGAAACAGGGAGGCCACGAGCAGTACTTC. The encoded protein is CASSLKQGGHEQYF.